Below are 6 T cell receptor beta chains sequenced from a single sample in a study of T cell repertoires in cytomegalovirus infection (dated by TCRdb to the late 2010s). The listed sequencing device is Illumina HiSeq 1500. TCRdb cleaned the public reads at Q25 with fastp, built clones with MiXCR and kept in-frame beta chains. When rows share a CDR3 protein, they turn into one entry using the most common DNA and genes. The sample includes some 220,000 distinct CDR3 sequences, with approximately 13% observed a single time. The ten largest clones add up to approximately 1.6% of the sample. The source material was PBMCs. These receptors came from a human donor in good health (CMV status not recorded). Some clones in this sample may be carry-over from other donors' samples.

The chain uses TRBV7-9 and TRBJ1-1; unclear D gene. Per the germline V gene, CDR1 is SEHNR and CDR2 is FQNEAQ (reference sequence). The V end lost 3 bases, the J end lost 0 bases, and 11 bases lay between the germline ends. This CDR3 has 15 amino acids. The CDR3 protein is CASSLGSGMNTEAFF. In DNA, the CDR3 is TGTGCCAGCAGCTTGGGCTCGGGGATGAACACTGAAGCTTTCTTT.

This clonotype was counted between two and nine times. With a much larger clone just one base away, this may be a read error. The V and J genes are TRBV5-5 and TRBJ2-5; D might be TRBD2 (6 bases). The V end was cut by 4 bases, the J end by 0 bases, with 7 bases between. CDR1 SGHKS and CDR2 YYEKEE come from the germline V gene (reference sequence). This CDR3 has 13 residues. The CDR3 protein is CASSRGDQETQYF. CDR3 nucleotide sequence: TGTGCCAGCAGCCGCGGGGACCAAGAGACCCAGTACTTC.

The table lists this clonotype with a few counts. The genes are TRBV19 and TRBJ2-2; a weak D match, TRBD1 (5 bases). Germline loops: CDR1 LNHDA, CDR2 SQIVND (reference sequence). The CDR3 sequence is 16 residues long. Trimming cost V 3 bases and J 0 bases, with 11 bases left between them. As DNA, the CDR3 is TGTGCCAGTAGTATGCCATCAGGGACGAACACCGGGGAGCTGTTTTTT. Amino acids: CASSMPSGTNTGELFF.

This clonotype was picked up a small number of times. The chain links TRBV28 to TRBJ2-7; 9 bases match TRBD2. Per germline, CDR1 MDHEN and CDR2 SYDVKM. The V segment lost 6 bases and the J segment 1 base; nucleotides outside the gene matches: 4. This CDR3 has 14 residues. CDR3 DNA: TGTGCCAGCAGGACTAGCGGCGTTTCCTACGAGCAGTACTTC. This codes for CASRTSGVSYEQYF.

This clonotype was counted many times. The chain recombines TRBV10-3 with TRBJ2-7; 8 bases fit TRBD1. The V segment lost 7 bases and the J segment 0 bases; nucleotides outside the gene matches: 2. Germline V lookup: CDR1 ENHRY, CDR2 SYGVKD. The CDR3 has 13 amino acids. This chain's CDR3 is CAINQGASYEQYF. The CDR3 nucleotides read TGTGCCATCAACCAGGGGGCCTCCTACGAGCAGTACTTC.

This rearrangement joins TRBV3-1 to TRBJ2-3, with 10 bases matching TRBD2. Losses at the gene ends were 0 bases for V and 7 bases for J; bases not matched to a gene: 7. Germline V gives CDR1 LGHDT, CDR2 YNNKEL (reference sequence). There are 16 residues in the CDR3. The CDR3 loop is CASSQDLAGVTNTQYF. Here the CDR3 DNA reads TGTGCCAGCAGCCAAGATCTAGCGGGAGTAACGAATACGCAGTATTTT.